This is a list of T cell receptor beta chains from one sample in a study of neurological immune-mediated disorders. TCRdb re-analysed the 5' RACE reads in MiXCR, keeping a single row per CDR3 protein. The sample comprises tens of thousands of distinct CDR3 sequences, 4% to 6% of which are singletons, and less than 2.5% rests with the top ten. Sequencing used PBMCs. The receptors originated from a woman in her thirties with multiple sclerosis. Both conserved end residues are part of each CDR3. D genes are given only for firm matches. Expanded clones are given a class, and other clones once, few, many or no size at all.

>many|TRBJ2-7|14|TRBV6-5|.
TGTGCCAGCAGTTCAGGACTGGATGCCTACGAGCAGTACTTC
CASSSGLDAYEQYF
>few|TRBJ1-2|14|TRBV5-1|.
TGCGCCAGCAGCTTGGAATCAGGGTCGTTCGGCTACACCTTC
CASSLESGSFGYTF
>many|TRBJ2-1|15|TRBV5-1|TRBD2
TGCGCCAGCAGCCCCCCAGATGCGGGAGCAAATGAGCAGTTCTTC
CASSPPDAGANEQFF
>many|TRBJ2-2|15|TRBV5-1|TRBD1
TGCGCCAGCAGCTTTTCCAGACAGGGCACCGGGGAGCTGTTTTTT
CASSFSRQGTGELFF
>many|TRBJ1-2|15|TRBV5-1|TRBD1
TGCGCCAGCAGCCCCCTCGGGCAGGGGGCGAATGGCTACACCTTC
CASSPLGQGANGYTF
>many|TRBJ1-6|16|TRBV5-1|TRBD1
TGCGCCAGCAGCTTGTTACCGACAGGGGATAATTCACCCCTCCACTTT
CASSLLPTGDNSPLHF
>many|TRBJ2-5|13|TRBV15|.
TGTGCCACCAGCCCGCGGTACCAAGAGACCCAGTACTTC
CATSPRYQETQYF
>.|TRBJ1-2|15|TRBV6-6|.
TGTGCCAGCAGTTACGTCGGATGGTACAGCTATGGCTACACCTTC
CASSYVGWYSYGYTF
>many|TRBJ1-1|19|TRBV5-5|TRBD1
TGTGCCAGCATCGGGACCCCGGGGACAGGGGGATCAGGGAACACTGAAGCTTTCTTT
CASIGTPGTGGSGNTEAFF
>medium-sized|TRBJ1-6|14|TRBV20-1|.
TGCAGTGCTAGAGATCTTGCGGGGAATTCACCCCTCCACTTT
CSARDLAGNSPLHF
>many|TRBJ2-5|15|TRBV3-1|.
TGTGCCAGCAGCCTTCGACTAGTACCACAAGAGACCCAGTACTTC
CASSLRLVPQETQYF
>many|TRBJ2-1|16|TRBV20-1|TRBD1
TGCAGTGGCAACAACGCAGGGGGCGGACAAGGCAATGAGCAGTTCTTC
CSGNNAGGGQGNEQFF
>many|TRBJ1-2|16|TRBV20-1|.
TGCAGTGCTACCGACGACCCGACAGACTACTTCTATGGCTACACCTTC
CSATDDPTDYFYGYTF
>.|TRBJ2-1|13|TRBV20-1|TRBD1
TGCAGTGCCTACTGGACAGGGGGACATGAGCAGTTCTTC
CSAYWTGGHEQFF
>many|TRBJ2-3|13|TRBV20-1|.
TGCAGTGCTAGAACCGAGTCGAGAGATACGCAGTATTTT
CSARTESRDTQYF
>many|TRBJ2-5|17|TRBV10-3|.
TGTGCCATCAGTGAGCAAGCCCCCGGGGCCAGACAAGAGACCCAGTACTTC
CAISEQAPGARQETQYF
>many|TRBJ2-4|17|TRBV28|.
TGTGCCAGCAGTTTTGACGGCGGATCCCAGGTGGAAAACATTCAGTACTTC
CASSFDGGSQVENIQYF
>many|TRBJ1-4|13|TRBV5-1|.
TGCGCCAGCAGCCCAGGACCTAATGAAAAACTGTTTTTT
CASSPGPNEKLFF
>many|TRBJ1-6|12|TRBV10-3|.
TGTGCCATCAGCGAGGGTGATTCACCCCTCCACTTT
CAISEGDSPLHF
>many|TRBJ2-3|13|TRBV20-1|.
TGCAGTGCTAGAGATTCATACACAGATACGCAGTATTTT
CSARDSYTDTQYF
>many|TRBJ2-7|17|TRBV20-1|TRBD2
TGCAGTGCTAGAGATGTTTTGGGACTAGCGTCTTCCTACGAGCAGTACTTC
CSARDVLGLASSYEQYF
>.|TRBJ1-2|14|TRBV6-1|.
TGTGCCAGCAGTGAAAGGTCGAGGATTGAGAGCTACACCTTC
CASSERSRIESYTF
>.|TRBJ1-2|13|TRBV20-1|.
TGCAGTGCTAGAGAGGCAGCCAACTATGGCTACACCTTC
CSAREAANYGYTF
>.|TRBJ2-3|11|TRBV30|.
TGTGCCTGGAGTGCGGGAGATACGCAGTATTTT
CAWSAGDTQYF
>many|TRBJ1-2|14|TRBV7-2|.
TGTGCCAGCAGCTACGACAGAACAAACTATGGCTACACCTTC
CASSYDRTNYGYTF
>many|TRBJ2-1|14|TRBV29-1|.
TGCAGCGTTGCAGGCGTTGCGGGCTACAATGAGCAGTTCTTC
CSVAGVAGYNEQFF
>many|TRBJ2-7|11|TRBV7-9|.
TGTGCCAGCTCCCCGGGTTTCGAGCAGTACTTC
CASSPGFEQYF
>.|TRBJ1-5|16|TRBV15|TRBD1
TGTGCCACCAGCAGAGATCGGGACAGACGCAATCAGCCCCAGCATTTT
CATSRDRDRRNQPQHF
>many|TRBJ1-1|13|TRBV5-1|.
TGCGCCAGCAGCTTTGGTCCCGACACTGAAGCTTTCTTT
CASSFGPDTEAFF